A single T cell receptor beta chain is shown here with its context. Clones were sequenced by immunoSEQ multiplex PCR, and TCRdb holds only the in-frame ones, with some missing. Altogether around 310,000 clones are present, approximately 89% being singletons, with the ten largest covering almost 9.5%. This entry is derived from a study of blood T cell repertoires in COVID-19. Across the whole study: The United States, Italy and Spain supplied acute and convalescent COVID-19 samples. PBMCs, B-cell-depleted T cells, or T cells were the source of the cDNA or gDNA that made up the material.

Looked up from germline, CDR1 is SGDLS and CDR2 is YYNGEE. The CDR3 is 15 amino acids. V was pared by 3 bases and J by 0 bases, with 10 bases between. V usage is TRBV9 and J usage is TRBJ1-3; D not resolved. The sequence was obtained from a woman in her twenties or thirties who had recovered from COVID-19. Sequenced sample: PBMCs or T cells enriched from blood (not recorded which). The DNA of the CDR3 is TGTGCCAGCAGCGAAAGCCCGTACTCTGGAAACACCATATATTTT. Translation: CASSESPYSGNTIYF.